Given below is one TCR beta chain in context. The data originate from a study of shared clonotypes between healthy human individuals. PCR replicates from unsorted PBMC used about 310 ng DNA, and this amount was 25,000 to 30,000 T cell genomes. TCRdb's copy holds only in-frame clones and misses some; the assay was immunoSEQ multiplex PCR. The sample carries 450,000 or so clones, roughly three quarters recorded once. V dropped 5 bases and J dropped 3; count of bases not matched to a gene: 8. The CDR3 has 14 residues. Germline assignment: CDR1 SQVTM and CDR2 ANQGSEA. This sequence was found in a woman in her forties in good health. Some clones in this sample may be carry-over from other donors' samples. The rearrangement uses TRBV29-1 and TRBJ1-1, with TRBD1 matching 8 bases. The sample taken for sequencing was PBMCs. The CDR3 DNA follows: TGCAGCGTTCAAATGGACAGGGCCTACACTGAAGCTTTCTTT. Protein product: CSVQMDRAYTEAFF.